One sample yielded the 19 T cell receptor beta chains listed below, sequenced in a study of cytomegalovirus exposure and HLA in healthy donors. PCR employed 60 Vbeta and 13 Jbeta primers. Generated by immunoSEQ multiplex PCR, the TCRdb table keeps only in-frame clones and is missing some. The sample is made up of approximately 100,000 clones, and the top ten hold 0.59% of it. The material sequenced was PBMCs. All receptors derive from a man aged 50-60 years in good health and CMV-seronegative.

V usage is TRBV6-5 and J usage is TRBJ1-2, with unresolved D. The V gene lost 0 bases and the J gene lost 8 bases, with 16 bases spanning the gap. CDR1 is MNHEY, CDR2 SVGAGI, per germline. CDR3 size: 15 residues. The CDR3 here is CASSYSRNRVWGYTF. The CDR3 nucleotides read TGTGCCAGCAGTTACTCGAGAAACCGGGTTTGGGGCTACACCTTC.

This chain joins TRBV19 and TRBJ2-1; 11 nucleotides align to TRBD2. V gave up 5 bases and J gave up 6 bases; unmatched junction bases: 6. Per the germline V gene, CDR1 is LNHDA and CDR2 is SQIVND (reference sequence). The CDR3 contains 15 residues. The CDR3 is CASSPTSGVLNEQFF. Here the CDR3 DNA reads TGTGCCAGTAGTCCGACTAGCGGGGTGCTCAATGAGCAGTTCTTC.

This chain links TRBV7-3 with TRBJ1-1, with unresolved D. The CDR3 has 14 amino acids. Trimming cost V 5 bases and J 5 bases, with 15 bases left between them. The V gene's germline CDR1 is SGHTA and CDR2 FQGTGA. In nucleotides, the CDR3 is TGTGCCAGCAGCCCTGGCCCCGTGCGGACTGAAGCTTTCTTT. Translating gives CASSPGPVRTEAFF.

The V and J genes are TRBV6-1 and TRBJ1-4, with D unresolved. This CDR3 is built from 17 residues. The ends were cut back, 0 bases at V and 3 bases at J, with 14 bases in the middle. Germline values: CDR1 MNHNS, CDR2 SASEGT. The DNA for the CDR3 is TGTGCCAGCAGTGAAGCGCTTGGGGAAGCGGCTAATGAAAAACTGTTTTTT. This sequence encodes CASSEALGEAANEKLFF.

This chain connects TRBV6-5 to TRBJ1-1; the D is unclear. V gave up 7 bases and J gave up 4 bases, with 16 bases separating them. Germline assignment: CDR1 MNHEY and CDR2 SVGAGI. The CDR3 runs 14 residues. The CDR3 coding sequence is TGTGCCAGCAATACTCCGGGTGGAAGCACTGAAGCTTTCTTT. This encodes CASNTPGGSTEAFF.

This rearrangement joins TRBV5-1 to TRBJ1-2; D may be TRBD1 (5 bases). V was trimmed by 3 bases and J by 4 bases, leaving 13 bases between them. This CDR3 spans 14 amino acids. Germline V gives CDR1 SGHRS, CDR2 YFSETQ. CDR3 residues: CASSSLSGGYGYTF. The CDR3 DNA reads as TGCGCCAGCAGCTCCCTGAGCGGGGGCTATGGCTACACCTTC.

This chain connects TRBV9 to TRBJ2-2, with a tentative D call TRBD1 (6 bases). The germline V and J ends were trimmed by 0 bases and 4 bases, with 16 bases remaining between them. This CDR3 has 17 amino acids. CDR1 is SGDLS, CDR2 YYNGEE, per germline. The CDR3 loop is CASSVAGASSGTGELFF. For the CDR3, the DNA is TGTGCCAGCAGCGTAGCAGGGGCGTCATCAGGCACCGGGGAGCTGTTTTTT.

The V call is TRBV11-2, the J call TRBJ1-1; possible D gene TRBD1, 6 bases. The ends were cut back, 3 bases at V and 0 bases at J, with 8 bases in the middle. The length of the CDR3 is 14 residues. Germline CDR1 reads SGHAT; CDR2 reads FQNNGV. CDR3 sequence: CASSLDSLNTEAFF. CDR3 DNA: TGTGCCAGCAGCTTGGACAGCCTGAACACTGAAGCTTTCTTT.

The chain couples TRBV6-5 to TRBJ2-7; D possibly corresponds to TRBD1 (6 bases). V was shortened by 6 bases and J by 8 bases, with 17 bases between the two germline ends. The germline V gene encodes CDR1 MNHEY and CDR2 SVGAGI. The CDR3 is made up of 13 amino acids. CDR3 in amino acids: CASRPGQRIQQYF. The DNA of the CDR3 is TGTGCCAGCAGGCCGGGACAAAGGATACAGCAGTACTTC.

The rearrangement links TRBV6-6 to TRBJ2-7, with TRBD2 matching over 7 bases. The ends lost 2 bases at V and 4 bases at J; junction bases unmatched: 5. The CDR3 loop spans 14 amino acids. Germline assignment: CDR1 MNHNY and CDR2 SVGAGI (reference sequence). As DNA, the CDR3 is TGTGCCAGCAGTTACCCGGGACTAAGATACGAGCAGTACTTC. Its protein product is CASSYPGLRYEQYF.

The V and J genes are TRBV18 and TRBJ2-7; 7 bases match TRBD2. The germline gives CDR1 KGHSH, CDR2 LQKENI. V shed 3 bases and J 5 bases; nucleotides not matched to a gene: 4. CDR3 length equals 13 residues. The DNA for the CDR3 is TGTGCCAGCTCACCCGGACTAGGCGACGAGCAGTACTTC. Translated: CASSPGLGDEQYF.

The V call is TRBV19, the J call TRBJ1-5; D possibly corresponds to TRBD1 (6 bases). CDR3 size: 16 residues. With 6 bases removed from V and 1 base from J, the gap between germline ends came to 16 bases. Germline values: CDR1 LNHDA, CDR2 SQIVND (reference sequence). The CDR3 loop is CASSPRGGASNQPQHF. The CDR3 DNA is TGTGCCAGTAGCCCTCGAGGGGGGGCCAGCAATCAGCCCCAGCATTTT.

The CDR3 is CASSLDPGADTQYF. The CDR3 DNA follows: TGTGCCAGCAGCTTAGATCCAGGGGCGGATACGCAGTATTTT. The chain links TRBV11-3 to TRBJ2-3; tentative D call: TRBD1 (6 bases). Germline V gene sequence: CDR1 SGHNT, CDR2 YENEEA. CDR3 length equals 14 residues. V lost 0 bases and J 6 bases, leaving 10 bases between the germline ends.

This chain uses TRBV27 with TRBJ2-7, with D maybe TRBD1 (6 bases). Trimming shortened V by 5 bases and J by 2 bases, and 16 bases separated the two germline ends. The CDR3 is 15 amino acids. Looked up from germline, CDR1 is MNHEY and CDR2 is SMNVEV (reference sequence). The DNA for the CDR3 is TGTGCCAGCAGTCCCGAGGGACATTCAGCCTACGAGCAGTACTTC. Amino acids: CASSPEGHSAYEQYF.

The rearrangement uses TRBV5-1 and TRBJ1-2; D perhaps matches TRBD1 (6 bases). This CDR3 region has 13 residues. V dropped 0 bases and J dropped 6 bases, with 9 bases sitting between them. Germline V gene data show CDR1 as SGHRS and CDR2 as YFSETQ. The CDR3 protein is CASSLGSGDGYTF. The CDR3 DNA reads as TGCGCCAGCAGCTTGGGATCAGGGGATGGCTACACCTTC.

The rearrangement links TRBV7-8 to TRBJ2-7; D unclear. Germline V CDR1 and CDR2: SGHVS, FQNEAQ. The CDR3 loop spans 13 amino acids. V was shortened by 7 bases and J by 2 bases, with 12 bases between the two germline ends. The CDR3 region is CASTRGPAYEQYF. The CDR3 DNA sequence: TGTGCCAGCACCCGTGGGCCAGCCTACGAGCAGTACTTC.

The chain links TRBV5-1 to TRBJ2-1; 10 bases map to TRBD2. V lost 0 bases to trimming and J lost 9 bases; unmatched junction nucleotides: 21. Looked up from germline, CDR1 is SGHRS and CDR2 is YFSETQ. This CDR3 has 20 amino acids. As DNA, the CDR3 is TGCGCCAGCAGCTTGGCTCAACGCTTATTACGAGCGGGAGGGCAGGGTGAGCAGTTCTTC. It yields the protein CASSLAQRLLRAGGQGEQFF.

The V call is TRBV18, the J call TRBJ2-1; 9 nucleotides line up with TRBD2. Per germline, CDR1 KGHSH and CDR2 LQKENI. The CDR3 is 16 amino acids. The J segment lost 1 base and the V segment lost 3 bases, leaving 4 bases of the junction unmatched. CDR3 region: CASSPLAGVSYNEQFF. The CDR3 DNA sequence: TGTGCCAGCTCACCTTTAGCGGGAGTGTCCTACAATGAGCAGTTCTTC.

V and J are TRBV9 and TRBJ1-2; D not certain. The V and J ends lost 7 bases and 8 bases respectively, with 30 bases between them. CDR1 and CDR2 from the germline V gene are SGDLS and YYNGEE. CDR3 size: 17 residues. Written as DNA, the CDR3 is TGTGCCAGCGCACAAGGTGAGGAGCAGAGCTTACGTCGCGGCTACACCTTC. Its translation: CASAQGEEQSLRRGYTF.